What follows are 23 T cell receptor beta chains derived from one specimen sequenced in a study of shared clonotypes between healthy human individuals. Produced via immunoSEQ multiplex PCR; TCRdb's table is partial and in-frame only. The profile shows about 1.1 million clones, approximately 80% of them singletons. The specimen sequenced was memory CD4+ T cells from PBMCs. Subset of the sample: CD45RA-negative fraction. Receptors were obtained from a man younger than 35 in good health. Some clones in this sample may be carry-over from other donors' samples.

This clone was recorded once. This rearrangement joins TRBV7-2 to TRBJ1-3; maybe TRBD1 (5 bases). This CDR3 comprises 14 residues. V lost 5 bases, J lost 0 bases, and 8 bases lay in between. Germline CDR1 and CDR2: SGHTA and FQGNSA. CDR3 sequence (DNA): TGTGCCAGCAGCCAGGGTTTCTCTGGAAACACCATATATTTT. It specifies CASSQGFSGNTIYF.

The rearrangement joins TRBV5-1 to TRBJ1-2, with D hard to call. Germline CDR1 SGHRS, CDR2 YFSETQ. V was trimmed by 3 bases and J by 5 bases, leaving 14 bases between them. The CDR3 has 14 amino acids. The CDR3 DNA follows: TGCGCCAGCAGCTCGGACGGGGAAGGGTATGGCTACACCTTC. Translating gives CASSSDGEGYGYTF.

The gene calls are TRBV29-1 and TRBJ2-7; 7 nucleotides align to TRBD2. V was pared by 5 bases and J by 2 bases, with 3 bases of the junction left unmatched. CDR1 and CDR2 from the germline V gene are SQVTM and ANQGSEA. The CDR3 extends over 12 amino acids. CDR3 DNA sequence: TGCAGCGTTAGGCTAGCGGCCTACGAGCAGTACTTC. Protein product: CSVRLAAYEQYF.

Here the CDR3 reads CASSLDQAPDTQYF. In nucleotides, the CDR3 is TGCGCCAGCAGCTTGGACCAGGCCCCAGATACGCAGTATTTT. This sequence joins TRBV5-1 and TRBJ2-3; D is uncertain. CDR3 size: 14 residues. Per the germline V gene, CDR1 is SGHRS and CDR2 is YFSETQ. Trimming took off 0 bases at V and 4 bases at J, with 9 bases between the two ends.

The table lists this clone with a few counts. Other DNA sequences in this sample translate to the same CDR3. This rearrangement joins TRBV5-4 to TRBJ1-2; no definite D call. Trimming removed 0 bases at V and 8 bases at J, with 8 bases between. The germline V gene encodes CDR1 SGHNT and CDR2 YYREEE (reference sequence). The CDR3 spans 12 residues. CDR3 in amino acids: CASSLGRVGYTF. The DNA for the CDR3 is TGTGCCAGCAGCTTGGGGAGGGTGGGCTACACCTTC.

The chain carries TRBV27 and TRBJ1-2; D is perhaps TRBD1 (6 bases). Looked up from germline, CDR1 is MNHEY and CDR2 is SMNVEV (reference sequence). V shed 6 bases and J shed 7 bases, with 15 bases lying between them. The CDR3 extends over 13 amino acids. CDR3 region: CASSKTGLRGYTF. CDR3 DNA: TGTGCCAGCAGCAAAACAGGGTTGCGTGGCTACACCTTC.

This clone was seen a few times. The chain uses TRBV30 and TRBJ1-4; D remains ambiguous. V lost 0 bases and J lost 0, with 32 bases in between. CDR1 is GTSNPN, CDR2 SVGIG, per germline (reference sequence). The CDR3 is 23 amino acids. CDR3 region: CAWSVWGGSGSMKLLSTNEKLFF. The DNA for the CDR3 is TGTGCCTGGAGTGTGTGGGGAGGTTCAGGAAGCATGAAACTACTTTCAACTAATGAAAAACTGTTTTTT. Based on the CDR3 plus reference TRBV30 and TRBJ1-4, the full variable domain is SQTIHQWPATLVQPVGSPLSLECTVEGTSNPNLYWYRQAAGRGLQLLFYSVGIGQISSEVPQNLSASRPQDRQFILSSKKLLLSDSGFYLCAWSVWGGSGSMKLLSTNEKLFFGSGTQLSVL.

This chain connects TRBV9 to TRBJ1-1, with D possibly TRBD1 on 5 matching bases. Germline lookup yields CDR1 SGDLS and CDR2 YYNGEE. V lost 3 bases, J lost 3 bases, and 18 bases lay in between. The CDR3 is made up of 16 amino acids. The CDR3 region is CASSARYRRGDTEAFF. Written as DNA, the CDR3 is TGTGCCAGCAGCGCCCGTTACAGGAGGGGTGACACTGAAGCTTTCTTT.

The CDR3 is CASSQGQDSGNTIYF. The CDR3 DNA sequence: TGTGCCAGCTCGCAGGGACAGGACTCTGGAAACACCATATATTTT. The V and J genes are TRBV18 and TRBJ1-3, with 8 bases fitting TRBD1. The germline V gene has CDR1 KGHSH and CDR2 LQKENI. V was clipped by 6 bases and J by 0 bases; unmatched bases: 4. This CDR3 region has 15 residues.

The chain carries TRBV18 and TRBJ2-3; D is ambiguous. Germline lookup yields CDR1 KGHSH and CDR2 LQKENI. The CDR3 covers 14 residues. V was shortened by 4 bases and J by 6 bases, with 14 bases between the two germline ends. CDR3 region: CASSRTGSEDTQYF. The CDR3 bases are TGTGCCAGCTCACGTACCGGGTCAGAGGATACGCAGTATTTT.

The chain is built from TRBV10-3 and TRBJ2-7; 7 bases align to TRBD1. CDR1 ENHRY and CDR2 SYGVKD come from the germline V gene. The V gene end was trimmed by 3 bases and the J gene end by 6 bases; junction bases not matched to a gene: 2. This CDR3 has 12 amino acids. In DNA form, the CDR3 reads TGTGCCATCAGTGATGAGGGGGCCGAGCAGTACTTC. It specifies CAISDEGAEQYF.

The chain combines TRBV7-3 with TRBJ2-5, with 9 bases lining up with TRBD1. There are 15 residues in the CDR3. The trim removed 6 bases at V and 5 bases at J, leaving 10 bases unmatched. Germline V gives CDR1 SGHTA, CDR2 FQGTGA. The CDR3 sequence is CASSLGTGTWETQYF. In nucleotides, the CDR3 is TGTGCCAGCAGTCTTGGGACAGGGACATGGGAGACCCAGTACTTC.

J is TRBJ2-1 and V is TRBV5-5, with a weak D call TRBD1 (6 bases). CDR3 length equals 14 residues. V shed 4 bases and J shed 10 bases, with 18 bases lying between them. Germline V gene data show CDR1 as SGHKS and CDR2 as YYEKEE (reference sequence). The CDR3 DNA is TGTGCCAGCAGCACCCAGGGGCGCCCCGTGGAGCAGTTCTTC. Protein product: CASSTQGRPVEQFF.

The rearrangement links TRBV4-1 to TRBJ1-4; TRBD1 agrees at 7 bases. CDR1 and CDR2 (germline): MGHRA, YSYEKL. This CDR3 has 16 residues. The V gene end was trimmed by 4 bases and the J gene end by 5 bases; junction bases not matched to a gene: 10. CDR3 nucleotide sequence: TGCGCCAGCAGCCCGGGAGCCGGGACAGCAAATGAAAAACTGTTTTTT. Its translation: CASSPGAGTANEKLFF.

The genes are TRBV6-1 and TRBJ2-5; 7 bases align to TRBD1. Trimming cost V 6 bases and J 1 base; bases outside gene matches: 5. Germline CDR1 MNHNS, CDR2 SASEGT. The CDR3 has 14 residues. In nucleotides, the CDR3 is TGTGCCAGCAGCCTTGACAGGGCCCAAGAGACCCAGTACTTC. It encodes CASSLDRAQETQYF.

CDR3 DNA: TGTGCCAGCAGCCTAGGGGCGGGAGAGACCCAGTACTTC. Translating it yields CASSLGAGETQYF. The gene calls are TRBV14 and TRBJ2-5; D is possibly TRBD1 or TRBD2 (5 bases each). The CDR3 sequence is 13 residues long. Germline V gene data show CDR1 as SGHDN and CDR2 as FVKESK. V was shortened by 4 bases and J by 4 bases, with 10 bases between the two germline ends.

The table lists this clone with many counts. This same CDR3 is encoded by further DNA sequences in the sample. The chain uses TRBV9 and TRBJ2-7; 8 nucleotides match TRBD1. CDR3 size: 14 residues. Germline CDR1 reads SGDLS; CDR2 reads YYNGEE. J was trimmed by 3 bases and V by 2 bases; bases with no gene match: 4. The CDR3 DNA is TGTGCCAGCAGCGTCGGGGACAGGAACTACGAGCAGTACTTC. As protein: CASSVGDRNYEQYF.

The J gene is TRBJ2-3, the V gene TRBV7-6; D remains unclear. Trimming left V 1 base short and J 4 bases short, with 9 bases between. This CDR3 is 14 amino acids long. Looked up from germline, CDR1 is SGHVS and CDR2 is FNYEAQ. This CDR3 is CASSLVIGADTQYF. DNA of the CDR3: TGTGCCAGCAGCTTAGTTATTGGGGCAGATACGCAGTATTTT.

The V and J genes are TRBV19 and TRBJ2-2; 8 bases map to TRBD2. CDR1 and CDR2 (germline): LNHDA, SQIVND (reference sequence). J gave up 4 bases and V 5 bases, and 9 bases lay outside the gene matches. The CDR3 consists of 16 residues. CDR3 sequence reads: CASSVRTSQGTGELFF. CDR3 DNA sequence: TGTGCCAGTAGTGTAAGGACTAGCCAGGGCACCGGGGAGCTGTTTTTT.

The chain carries TRBV6-5 and TRBJ2-7; TRBD2 matches 9 bases. The length of the CDR3 is 13 residues. J lost 3 bases, V lost 11 bases, and 8 bases had no gene match. The germline V gene has CDR1 MNHEY and CDR2 SVGAGI. The CDR3 region is CACGGGRHYEQYF. In DNA form, the CDR3 reads TGTGCCTGCGGGGGGGGACGCCACTACGAGCAGTACTTC.

With respect to this clone: This may stem from a read error, because a much larger clone lies one nucleotide away. Other DNA sequences in this specimen translate into the identical CDR3. This chain connects TRBV30 to TRBJ1-3; the D is unclear. The CDR3 is 12 residues long. The germline V gene has CDR1 GTSNPN and CDR2 SVGIG (reference sequence). Trimming took off 0 bases at V and 4 bases at J, with 4 bases between the two ends. The DNA for the CDR3 is TGTGCCTGGAGTGTAGTGGGAAACACCATATATTTT. Its protein is CAWSVVGNTIYF.

The sample holds one count of this clone. V gene TRBV29-1 combines with J gene TRBJ1-2; D is possibly TRBD1 (5 bases). CDR1 is SQVTM and CDR2 is ANQGSEA in the germline V gene. The CDR3 is 12 amino acids. V lost 5 bases, J lost 13 bases, and 20 bases lay in between. The CDR3 sequence is CSVPGTNGGSTF. DNA of the CDR3: TGCAGCGTTCCCGGGACTAACGGAGGGTCCACCTTC. The full variable domain, with the rest looked up from reference TRBV29-1 and TRBJ1-2, is SAVISQKPSRDICQRGTSLTIQCQVDSQVTMMFWYRQQPGQSLTLIATANQGSEATYESGFVIDKFPISRPNLTFSTLTVSNMSPEDSSIYLCSVPGTNGGSTFGSGTRLTVV.

The chain has TRBV10-3 and TRBJ2-1; D is perhaps TRBD2 (6 bases). V lost 10 bases and J 7 bases, leaving 20 bases between the germline ends. CDR1 is ENHRY and CDR2 is SYGVKD in the germline V gene. CDR3 length: 14 amino acids. The CDR3 protein is CATRAGGPGNEQFF. The DNA for the CDR3 is TGTGCCACGCGCGCAGGAGGGCCAGGGAATGAGCAGTTCTTC.